This T cell receptor (beta chain) was recovered during a study of shared clonotypes between healthy human individuals. With respect to this clone: Antigen unknown.

TCRdb keeps only in-frame clones here, not all; method: immunoSEQ multiplex PCR. The sample lists around 340,000 clones, 73% occurring once. Nashville, Tennessee was home to all donors, who were Caucasian adults. CD45RA+ naive and CD45RA-negative memory subsets were separated from CD4+ cells. Broader study findings: Though the depth was large, rarefaction showed that sorted-subset sequencing was incomplete.

J gave up 4 bases and V 2 bases, and 3 bases lay outside the gene matches. CDR3 length: 15 residues. Germline V gives CDR1 SGHDT, CDR2 YYEEEE. The chain joins TRBV5-6 to TRBJ2-2, with TRBD1 identical over 9 bases. Sample: memory CD4+ T cells sorted from blood. Subset reported: CD45RA-negative fraction. The sequence was obtained from a man aged 25 to 40 in good health. The CDR3 reads CASSFGTGSTGELFF. As DNA, the CDR3 is TGTGCCAGCAGCTTCGGGACAGGGTCCACCGGGGAGCTGTTTTTT.